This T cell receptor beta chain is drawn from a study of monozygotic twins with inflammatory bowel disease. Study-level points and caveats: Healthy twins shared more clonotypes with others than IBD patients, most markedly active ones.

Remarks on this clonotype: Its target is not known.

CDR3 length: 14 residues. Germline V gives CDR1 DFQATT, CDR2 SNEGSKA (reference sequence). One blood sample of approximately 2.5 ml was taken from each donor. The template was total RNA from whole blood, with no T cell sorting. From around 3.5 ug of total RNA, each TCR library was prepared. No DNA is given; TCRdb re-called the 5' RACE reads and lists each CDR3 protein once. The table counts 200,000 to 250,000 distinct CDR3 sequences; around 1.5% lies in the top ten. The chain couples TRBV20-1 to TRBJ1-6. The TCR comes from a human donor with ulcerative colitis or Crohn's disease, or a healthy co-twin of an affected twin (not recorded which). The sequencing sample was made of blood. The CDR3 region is CSARDSGVRSPLHF.